These 3 T cell receptor beta chains came from one sample sequenced in a study of T-cell memory formation after mild COVID-19. TCRdb re-derived calls from the 5' RACE reads in MiXCR, one entry per CDR3 protein. The table has more than 250,000 distinct CDR3 sequences, over 15% seen once. The specimen sequenced was PBMCs or a T cell subset sorted from them (not recorded which). These receptors were obtained from a man between 18 and 35 years old who had mild COVID-19 (a few samples of this study predate the infection). Cell type and time point are not known.

The V and J genes are TRBV6-6 and TRBJ2-2; D gene unclear. The CDR3 consists of 14 residues. Trimming shortened V by 4 bases and J by 10 bases, and 16 bases separated the two germline ends. Germline assignment: CDR1 MNHNY and CDR2 SVGAGI (reference sequence). The CDR3 reads CASSLSETPEELFF. As DNA, the CDR3 is TGTGCCAGCAGTTTATCCGAGACTCCCGAGGAGCTGTTTTTT.

This clonotype was seen only a few times. V gene TRBV24-1 combines with J gene TRBJ1-2; D gene unclear. This CDR3 region has 11 residues. Germline assignment: CDR1 KGHDR and CDR2 SFDVKD. V lost 4 bases to trimming and J lost 5 bases, with 4 bases between them. The CDR3 coding sequence is TGTGCCACCAGTGACCCTTATGGCTACACCTTC. Amino acids: CATSDPYGYTF.

The chain links TRBV12-3 or TRBV12-4 to TRBJ2-3; TRBD2 matches 12 bases. The CDR3 consists of 17 residues. The V and J ends lost 3 bases and 6 bases, in that order; junction bases with no gene match: 10. The CDR3 region has the DNA TGTGCCAGCAGTTTGGGTACTAGCGGGGGGCCCCTTGATACGCAGTATTTT. Translated, it gives CASSLGTSGGPLDTQYF.